Listed here are 16 T cell receptor beta chains from one sample, sequenced in a study of technical replicates of blood from a few donors. The data were produced by immunoSEQ multiplex PCR, yet TCRdb's version contains in-frame clones alone and is incomplete. Here the sample spans 66,000 or so clones, around 89% being singletons. The source material was PBMCs. These receptors were collected from a human donor in good health. Some clones in this sample may be carry-over from other donors' samples.

The chain uses TRBV7-2 and TRBJ2-5; 11 bases are a match to TRBD1. V dropped 4 bases and J dropped 6; count of bases not matched to a gene: 10. Germline V gene data show CDR1 as SGHTA and CDR2 as FQGNSA. The CDR3 spans 16 residues. The CDR3 region is CASSSRGGTGGQTQYF. The CDR3 DNA follows: TGTGCCAGCAGCTCAAGGGGGGGGACAGGGGGTCAGACCCAGTACTTC.

The chain couples TRBV15 to TRBJ1-1; 7 bases agree with TRBD1. Germline loops: CDR1 LNHNV, CDR2 YYDKDF (reference sequence). V lost 5 bases and J lost 2; bases outside the gene matches: 5. CDR3 size: 14 residues. CDR3 bases: TGTGCCACCAGCGGGGGGACAGTTAACACTGAAGCTTTCTTT. Translated, it gives CATSGGTVNTEAFF.

About this clone: A read error may produce the germline difference seen at one junction end. The rearrangement uses TRBV7-8 and TRBJ1-5; a possible D gene is TRBD1 (6 bases). The V gene's germline CDR1 is SGHVS and CDR2 FQNEAQ. CDR3 length equals 14 residues. The DNA of the CDR3 is TGTGCCAGCGGCTTACAGGGAAGCAATCAGCCCCAGCATTTT. It specifies CASGLQGSNQPQHF.

The chain combines TRBV7-9 with TRBJ2-1, with D maybe TRBD2 (7 bases). V was shortened by 8 bases and J by 8 bases, with 19 bases between the two germline ends. Per germline, CDR1 SEHNR and CDR2 FQNEAQ (reference sequence). The CDR3 totals 14 residues. CDR3 in amino acids: CASLDGGRGDEQFF. The CDR3 coding sequence is TGTGCCAGCTTGGACGGGGGGCGGGGCGATGAGCAGTTCTTC.

The rearrangement links TRBV5-1 to TRBJ2-7; 9 nucleotides agree with TRBD1. The CDR3 sequence is 16 residues long. J gave up 3 bases and V 4 bases, and 11 bases lay outside the gene matches. Looked up from germline, CDR1 is SGHRS and CDR2 is YFSETQ. CDR3 protein: CASSPGDRVSYYEQYF. In DNA, the CDR3 is TGCGCCAGCAGCCCCGGGGACAGGGTTTCATACTACGAGCAGTACTTC.

The chain couples TRBV19 to TRBJ1-5; no clear D. CDR1 is LNHDA, CDR2 SQIVND, per germline (reference sequence). V was trimmed by 1 base and J by 4 bases, leaving 8 bases between them. This CDR3 comprises 14 residues. CDR3 in amino acids: CASSIVESNQPQHF. CDR3 bases: TGTGCCAGTAGTATAGTGGAGTCTAATCAGCCCCAGCATTTT.

The rearrangement links TRBV7-3 to TRBJ2-5; no clear D gene. Germline V lookup: CDR1 SGHTA, CDR2 FQGTGA. The CDR3 contains 13 residues. Deletions cut 2 bases from V and 4 bases from J, with 8 bases between. The CDR3 is CASSLQVGETQYF. CDR3 coding DNA: TGTGCCAGCAGCTTACAGGTTGGAGAGACCCAGTACTTC.

The chain carries TRBV7-2 and TRBJ2-2; 13 bases are shared with TRBD2. V was pared by 2 bases and J by 5 bases, with 5 bases of the junction left unmatched. There are 17 residues in the CDR3. The V gene's germline CDR1 is SGHTA and CDR2 FQGNSA. CDR3 bases: TGTGCCAGCAGCTTAAGGACTAGCGGGAGAGGAACCGGGGAGCTGTTTTTT. Amino acid sequence: CASSLRTSGRGTGELFF.

This clone was observed a single time. The chain combines TRBV7-8 with TRBJ1-5; a weak D match, TRBD1 (5 bases). The V gene lost 3 bases and the J gene lost 2 bases, with 14 bases spanning the gap. Per germline, CDR1 SGHVS and CDR2 FQNEAQ. There are 16 residues in the CDR3. The CDR3 sequence is CASSLGGYNGNQPQHF. As DNA, the CDR3 is TGTGCCAGCAGCTTGGGGGGGTATAATGGCAATCAGCCCCAGCATTTT. The full variable domain, completed using reference TRBV7-8 and TRBJ1-5, is GAGVSQSPRYKVAKRGQDVALRCDPISGHVSLFWYQQALGQGPEFLTYFQNEAQLDKSGLPSDRFFAERPEGSVSTLKIQRTQQEDSAVYLCASSLGGYNGNQPQHFGDGTRLSIL.

V gene TRBV7-9 combines with J gene TRBJ1-6; D possibly corresponds to TRBD1 (6 bases). The length of the CDR3 is 14 residues. V was trimmed by 5 bases and J by 5 bases, leaving 10 bases between them. Germline CDR1 SEHNR, CDR2 FQNEAQ (reference sequence). This CDR3 reads CASSAPGDNSPLHF. For the CDR3, the DNA is TGTGCCAGCAGCGCGCCAGGGGATAATTCACCCCTCCACTTT.

This clone turned up a few times. V gene TRBV6-6 combines with J gene TRBJ1-1; no reliable D call. CDR1 and CDR2 (germline): MNHNY, SVGAGI (reference sequence). V lost 4 bases and J 3 bases, leaving 9 bases between the germline ends. The CDR3 has 13 amino acids. In DNA form, the CDR3 reads TGTGCCAGCAGTTCAAACGAGTACACTGAAGCTTTCTTT. Translation gives CASSSNEYTEAFF.

V and J are TRBV5-4 and TRBJ2-7, with a weak D call TRBD2 (5 bases). Trimming left V 4 bases short and J 2 bases short, with 10 bases between. The CDR3 spans 13 residues. Germline values: CDR1 SGHNT, CDR2 YYREEE (reference sequence). This chain's CDR3 is CASSRPGAYEQYF. The CDR3 DNA sequence: TGTGCCAGCAGCCGACCCGGGGCCTACGAGCAGTACTTC.

To note about this clone: The sample contains more than one DNA sequence encoding this CDR3. The rearrangement links TRBV5-1 to TRBJ2-1, with 11 bases aligning to TRBD2. The CDR3 is made up of 14 amino acids. CDR1 and CDR2 (germline): SGHRS, YFSETQ. The V and J ends lost 5 bases and 4 bases, in that order; junction bases with no gene match: 2. The CDR3 region is CASSTSGGYNEQFF. The CDR3 coding sequence is TGCGCCAGCAGTACTAGCGGGGGTTACAATGAGCAGTTCTTC.

This clone has a single count. The chain combines TRBV6-1 with TRBJ1-2; maybe TRBD1 (6 bases). The germline V and J ends were trimmed by 1 base and 3 bases, with 15 bases remaining between them. The V gene's germline CDR1 is MNHNS and CDR2 SASEGT. This CDR3 has 16 residues. CDR3 residues: CASSEGPTGIDYGYTF. CDR3 nucleotides: TGTGCCAGCAGTGAAGGCCCAACAGGGATTGACTATGGCTACACCTTC.

V and J are TRBV19 and TRBJ1-2, with TRBD1 identical over 7 bases. CDR3 length equals 15 residues. Germline V lookup: CDR1 LNHDA, CDR2 SQIVND (reference sequence). Trimming removed 3 bases from V and 0 bases from J; junction bases left unmatched: 4. The CDR3 is CASSIGTEPNYGYTF. The CDR3 DNA sequence: TGTGCCAGTAGTATCGGGACAGAACCTAACTATGGCTACACCTTC.

As regards this clone: In the same sample, other DNA sequences code for this CDR3. V is TRBV2 and J is TRBJ1-4; 8 positions agree with TRBD1. CDR3 size: 14 residues. Germline V gene data show CDR1 as SNHLY and CDR2 as FYNNEI. Germline trimming cut 6 bases from V and 1 base from J; bases unmatched to any gene: 1. For the CDR3, the DNA is TGTGCCAGCAGCGACAGGGGAACTAATGAAAAACTGTTTTTT. Amino acids: CASSDRGTNEKLFF.